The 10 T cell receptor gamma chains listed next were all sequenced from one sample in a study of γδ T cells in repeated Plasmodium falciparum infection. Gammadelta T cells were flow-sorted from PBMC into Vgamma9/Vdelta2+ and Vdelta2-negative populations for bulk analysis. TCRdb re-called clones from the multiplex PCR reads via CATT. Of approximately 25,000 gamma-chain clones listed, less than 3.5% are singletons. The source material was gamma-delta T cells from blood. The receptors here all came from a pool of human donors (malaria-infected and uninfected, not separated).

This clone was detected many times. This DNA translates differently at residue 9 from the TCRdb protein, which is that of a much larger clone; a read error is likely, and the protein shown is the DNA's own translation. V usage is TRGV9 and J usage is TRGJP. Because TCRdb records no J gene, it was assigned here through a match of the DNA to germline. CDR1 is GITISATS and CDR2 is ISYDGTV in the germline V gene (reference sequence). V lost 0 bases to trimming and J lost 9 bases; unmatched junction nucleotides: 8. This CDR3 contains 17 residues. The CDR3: CALWEVPLGLGKKIKVF. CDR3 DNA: TGTGCCTTGTGGGAGGTGCCGTTGGGGTTGGGCAAAAAAATCAAGGTATTT.

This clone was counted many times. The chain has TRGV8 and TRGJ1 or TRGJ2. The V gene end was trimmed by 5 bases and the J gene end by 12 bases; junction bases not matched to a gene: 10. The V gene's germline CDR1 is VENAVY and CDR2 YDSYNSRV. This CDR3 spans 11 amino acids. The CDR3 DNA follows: TGTGCCACCTGGGCCTGGCGGGGGAAACTCTTT. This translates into CATWAWRGKLF.

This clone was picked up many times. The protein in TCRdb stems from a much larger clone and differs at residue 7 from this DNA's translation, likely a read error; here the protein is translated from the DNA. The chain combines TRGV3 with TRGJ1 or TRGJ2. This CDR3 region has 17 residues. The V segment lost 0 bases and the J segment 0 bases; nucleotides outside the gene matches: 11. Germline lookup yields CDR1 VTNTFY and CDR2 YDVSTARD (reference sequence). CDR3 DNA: TGTGCCACCTGGGACAGGCAACAGCCCGTGAATTATTATAAGAAACTCTTT. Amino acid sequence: CATWDRQQPVNYYKKLF.

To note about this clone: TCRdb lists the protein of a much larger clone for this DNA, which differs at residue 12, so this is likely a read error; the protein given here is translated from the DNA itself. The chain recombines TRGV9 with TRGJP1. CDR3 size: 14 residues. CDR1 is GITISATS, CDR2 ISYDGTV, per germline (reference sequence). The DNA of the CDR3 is TGTGCCTTGTGGGACCCACTAACTGGTTGGTTCGAGATATTT. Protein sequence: CALWDPLTGWFEIF.

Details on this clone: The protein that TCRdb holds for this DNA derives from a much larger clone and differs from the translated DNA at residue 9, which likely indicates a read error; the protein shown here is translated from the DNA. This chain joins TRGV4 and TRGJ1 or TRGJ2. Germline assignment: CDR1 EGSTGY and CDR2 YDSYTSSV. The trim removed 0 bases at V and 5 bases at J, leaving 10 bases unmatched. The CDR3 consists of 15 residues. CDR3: CATWDGQVPHYKKLF. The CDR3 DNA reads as TGTGCCACCTGGGATGGGCAGGTTCCTCATTATAAGAAACTCTTT.

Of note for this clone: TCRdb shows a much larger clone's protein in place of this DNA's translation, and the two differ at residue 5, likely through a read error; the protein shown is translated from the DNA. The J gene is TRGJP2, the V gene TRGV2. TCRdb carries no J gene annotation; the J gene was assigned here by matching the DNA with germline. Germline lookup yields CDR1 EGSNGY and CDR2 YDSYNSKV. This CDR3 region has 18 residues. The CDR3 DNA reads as TGTGCCACCTGGGGCGGGCGAAGATATCATAGTAGTGATTGGATCAAGACGTTT. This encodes CATWGGRRYHSSDWIKTF.

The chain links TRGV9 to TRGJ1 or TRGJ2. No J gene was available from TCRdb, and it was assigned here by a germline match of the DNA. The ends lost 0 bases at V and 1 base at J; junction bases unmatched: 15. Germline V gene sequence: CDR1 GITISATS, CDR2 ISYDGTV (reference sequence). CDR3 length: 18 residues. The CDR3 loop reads CALWEVPHLLGNYYKKLF. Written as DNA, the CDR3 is TGTGCCTTGTGGGAGGTGCCCCATCTCTTGGGAAATTATTATAAGAAACTCTTT.

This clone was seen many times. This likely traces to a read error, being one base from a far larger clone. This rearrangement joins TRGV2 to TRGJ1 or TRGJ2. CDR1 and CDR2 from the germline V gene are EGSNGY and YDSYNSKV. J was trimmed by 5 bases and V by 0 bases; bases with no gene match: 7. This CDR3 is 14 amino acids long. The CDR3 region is CATWDGLVNYKKLF. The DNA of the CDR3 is TGTGCCACCTGGGACGGGCTCGTCAATTATAAGAAACTCTTT.

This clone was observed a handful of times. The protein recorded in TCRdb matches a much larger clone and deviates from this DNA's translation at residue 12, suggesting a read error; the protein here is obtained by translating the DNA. The CDR3 region has the DNA TGTGCCACCTGGGACAGGCCGTTACCTAATAAGGAACTCTTT. Its protein product is CATWDRPLPNKELF. The chain joins TRGV5 to TRGJ1 or TRGJ2. Germline V CDR1 and CDR2: VINAFY, YDVSNSKD. There are 14 residues in the CDR3.

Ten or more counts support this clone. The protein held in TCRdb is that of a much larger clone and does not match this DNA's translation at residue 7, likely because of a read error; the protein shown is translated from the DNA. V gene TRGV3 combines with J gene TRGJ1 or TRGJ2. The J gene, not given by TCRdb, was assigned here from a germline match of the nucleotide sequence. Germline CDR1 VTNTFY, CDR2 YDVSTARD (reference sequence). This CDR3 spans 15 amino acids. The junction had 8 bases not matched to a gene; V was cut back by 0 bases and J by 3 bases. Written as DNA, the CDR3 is TGTGCCACCTGGGACAGGCTCGGATGTTATTATAAGAAACTCTTT. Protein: CATWDRLGCYYKKLF.